This T cell receptor beta chain was profiled in a study of blood T cell repertoires in COVID-19. The CDR3 has 18 residues. J lost 3 bases, V lost 5 bases, and 15 bases had no gene match. Per the germline V gene, CDR1 is SGHTA and CDR2 is FQGTGA. Sequenced by immunoSEQ multiplex PCR; TCRdb stores in-frame clones only, minus some. The sample has about 92,000 clones; 80% are singletons. This clonotype originated in a woman aged 70-85 years with acute or convalescent COVID-19. The chain has TRBV7-3 and TRBJ2-1; 8 bases fit TRBD2. Sequencing used peripheral blood. CDR3 residues: CASSPQGSSGSRYNEQFF. The DNA of the CDR3 is TGTGCCAGCAGCCCACAAGGATCGAGCGGGAGTCGCTACAATGAGCAGTTCTTC.